This TCR beta chain was sequenced for a study of shared clonotypes between healthy human individuals. Points from the study as a whole: Larger estimated richness was generally recorded for naive subsets relative to memory subsets.

Points on this clone: Its target is unknown.

Profiling relied on immunoSEQ multiplex PCR, and the TCRdb table lists in-frame clones only, not all of them. The top ten hold roughly 1.4% of the sample, which has about 1 million clones, about 75% seen once. Trimming left V 4 bases short and J 0 bases short, with 13 bases between. CDR3 size: 15 residues. Germline V gene data show CDR1 as SGHRS and CDR2 as YFSETQ. The source is a man aged 18 to 29 in good health. This sequence joins TRBV5-1 and TRBJ1-1; D is possibly TRBD1 (6 bases). The specimen was memory CD4+ T cells sorted from blood. The subset denotes: CD45RA-negative fraction. The CDR3: CASSRDTRMNTEAFF. In DNA form, the CDR3 reads TGCGCCAGCAGCAGGGACACCAGAATGAACACTGAAGCTTTCTTT. Based on the CDR3 plus reference TRBV5-1 and TRBJ1-1, the full variable domain is KAGVTQTPRYLIKTRGQQVTLSCSPISGHRSVSWYQQTPGQGLQFLFEYFSETQRNKGNFPGRFSGRQFSNSRSEMNVSTLELGDSALYLCASSRDTRMNTEAFFGQGTRLTVV.